What follows is one T cell receptor beta chain and its context. The length of the CDR3 is 10 residues. Trimming removed 8 bases at V and 4 bases at J, with 3 bases between. The germline V gene has CDR1 MNHEY and CDR2 SMNVEV (reference sequence). These data belong to a study of OX40 agonist ivuxolimab in advanced cancers. Using immunoSEQ multiplex PCR, the repertoire was profiled, and TCRdb retains in-frame clones only, with some absent. The sample has some 46,000 clones; 70% to 90% are singletons. The V gene is TRBV27, the J gene TRBJ1-5, with D uncertain. The sample in question was CD4+ or CD8+ T cells sorted from blood, obtained in a trial of the OX40 agonist ivuxolimab. The clonotype was recovered from an adult with an advanced solid tumor such as melanoma, head and neck, liver or kidney cancer. CDR3 sequence reads: CASGNQPQHF. CDR3 DNA sequence: TGTGCCAGCGGAAATCAGCCCCAGCATTTT.